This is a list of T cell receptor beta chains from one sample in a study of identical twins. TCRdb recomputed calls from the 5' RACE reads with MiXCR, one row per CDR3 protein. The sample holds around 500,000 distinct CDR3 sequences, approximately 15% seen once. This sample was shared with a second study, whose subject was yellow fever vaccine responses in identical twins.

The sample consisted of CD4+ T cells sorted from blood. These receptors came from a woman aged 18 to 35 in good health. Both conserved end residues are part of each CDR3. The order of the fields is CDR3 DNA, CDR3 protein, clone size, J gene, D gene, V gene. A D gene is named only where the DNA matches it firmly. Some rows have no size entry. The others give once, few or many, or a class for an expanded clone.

TGCGCCACCGCGACAGGGCCGAGTTACGAGCAGTACTTC,CATATGPSYEQYF,.,TRBJ2-7,TRBD1,TRBV5-1
TGTGCCAGCAGCTTAGCACGGGGGAGCAATCAGCCCCAGCATTTT,CASSLARGSNQPQHF,few,TRBJ1-5,.,TRBV7-2
TGTGCCAGCAGCCAGCCCGGGGTAGATACGCAGTATTTT,CASSQPGVDTQYF,.,TRBJ2-3,.,TRBV5-5
TGTGCCAGCTTTCCGACAGGGAACACTGAAGCTTTCTTT,CASFPTGNTEAFF,.,TRBJ1-1,.,TRBV7-9
TGCGCCAGCAGCCAAGATATAGTCCATCCCCAGTACTTC,CASSQDIVHPQYF,few,TRBJ2-5,.,TRBV4-3
TGTGCCAGCGGGGTACGGGGTGCGAACACCGGGGAGCTGTTTTTT,CASGVRGANTGELFF,.,TRBJ2-2,.,TRBV28
TGCAGTGCACAGCGGACAGGGGAAGACTATGGCTACACCTTC,CSAQRTGEDYGYTF,.,TRBJ1-2,TRBD1,TRBV20-1
TGTGCCAGCCGGAACGAGGGCACCGGGGAGCTGTTTTTT,CASRNEGTGELFF,.,TRBJ2-2,.,TRBV5-6
TGTGCCAGCAGCCAAGACACGGGGGGCCAGACCCAGTACTTC,CASSQDTGGQTQYF,few,TRBJ2-5,.,TRBV3-1
TGTGCCATCAGCGAACAGATCCAGGTTTCCTACGAGCAGTACTTC,CAISEQIQVSYEQYF,few,TRBJ2-7,.,TRBV10-3
TGTGCCAGCACCCGGAGACAGTTTCAAGAGACCCAGTACTTC,CASTRRQFQETQYF,.,TRBJ2-5,.,TRBV28
TGCAGTGCTCCGACTAGCGGGAGTGGAGAGCAGTACTTC,CSAPTSGSGEQYF,few,TRBJ2-7,TRBD2,TRBV20-1
TGTGCCAGCAGCCCACTTACCCCCGGTGACGCCGGGGAGCTGTTTTTT,CASSPLTPGDAGELFF,few,TRBJ2-2,.,TRBV7-2
TGTGCCAGCAGCATAAATCGGGACAGGGTAGGTGAGCAGTTCTTC,CASSINRDRVGEQFF,few,TRBJ2-1,TRBD1,TRBV7-8
TGTGCCAGCAGTTACACGCCGAACGAGCAGTACTTC,CASSYTPNEQYF,.,TRBJ2-7,.,TRBV6-2/TRBV6-3
TGTGCCAGCAGGGCTAGCGGTGCCTACGAGCAGTACTTC,CASRASGAYEQYF,.,TRBJ2-7,TRBD2,TRBV6-1
TGTGCCAGCAGTTACGGGCTAGCGGGGGACCAAGAGACCCAGTACTTC,CASSYGLAGDQETQYF,few,TRBJ2-5,TRBD2,TRBV6-5
TGCGCCAGCAGCTTGTTGCGGGGCACGAACACTGAAGCTTTCTTT,CASSLLRGTNTEAFF,many,TRBJ1-1,.,TRBV5-1
TGTGCCAGCAGCCCTTTGGCGGGAGGGGGGAATGAGCAGTTCTTC,CASSPLAGGGNEQFF,.,TRBJ2-1,TRBD2,TRBV4-2
TGTGCCATCGGGAGGCTGAACACTGAAGCTTTCTTT,CAIGRLNTEAFF,.,TRBJ1-1,.,TRBV10-3
TGTGCCAGCAGCCAATCCGGGACTAGCGGGAAGACCGGGGAGCTGTTTTTT,CASSQSGTSGKTGELFF,many,TRBJ2-2,TRBD2,TRBV4-2
TGCGCCAGCAGCTTGGGGGCCCTTACTAGCGGGCCTTACAATGAGCAGTTCTTC,CASSLGALTSGPYNEQFF,few,TRBJ2-1,TRBD2,TRBV5-1
TGTGCCAGCAGTTTGGGAGTTCTCCCCTCACCTTACGAGCAGTACTTC,CASSLGVLPSPYEQYF,few,TRBJ2-7,.,TRBV27
TGCTCCAGCAGCTTGACAGGAGGAGCAGATACGCAGTATTTT,CSSSLTGGADTQYF,.,TRBJ2-3,.,TRBV5-1
TGCGCCAGCTCCATGGCGGGAGTCAATGAGCAGTTCTTC,CASSMAGVNEQFF,.,TRBJ2-1,TRBD2,TRBV5-1
TGTGCCAGCAGCTCGAGGATCGAACAGGGCGAGCAGTACTTC,CASSSRIEQGEQYF,.,TRBJ2-7,.,TRBV7-6
TGTGCCAGCAACCCAACCGAGACAGGGAGCTCCTACGAGCAGTACTTC,CASNPTETGSSYEQYF,once,TRBJ2-7,TRBD1,TRBV6-1
TGTGCCAGCAGCCAAGGCAACATGGGAGCGGGAGCCGTCTACGAGCAGTACTTC,CASSQGNMGAGAVYEQYF,.,TRBJ2-7,TRBD2,TRBV4-2
TGTGCCACCAGCAGAGATGGTTCTGGCACAGATACGCAGTATTTT,CATSRDGSGTDTQYF,few,TRBJ2-3,.,TRBV15
TGTGCCAGCAGCCTTTCAGGAGGTCTTGCGAACAATGAGCAGTTCTTC,CASSLSGGLANNEQFF,.,TRBJ2-1,.,TRBV4-2
TGTGCCAGCAGCCCCTTTGGGACGTCCGGAAACACCATATATTTC,CASSPFGTSGNTIYF,.,TRBJ1-3,.,TRBV5-4
TGTGCCAGCAGCTTAGGGCGGGAGCGGGGGCTCCCAAGCACAGATACGCAGTATTTT,CASSLGRERGLPSTDTQYF,.,TRBJ2-3,TRBD2,TRBV7-8
TGTGCCAGCGATACCAAAGGCGCCAAAAACATTCAGTACTTC,CASDTKGAKNIQYF,.,TRBJ2-4,.,TRBV5-5
TGCAGCGTGTGGGGGGAGTCTAGTTTGGGAGAGACCCAGTACTTC,CSVWGESSLGETQYF,.,TRBJ2-5,.,TRBV29-1
TGCAGTGCTAGAAAAGGGACAGACCAAGAGACCCAGTACTTC,CSARKGTDQETQYF,.,TRBJ2-5,TRBD1,TRBV20-1
TGCGCCAGCAGCTATCCTACTGGACTAGAACGAGATGAGCAGTTCTTC,CASSYPTGLERDEQFF,.,TRBJ2-1,TRBD2,TRBV5-1
TGTGCCAGTATTAGCGGGGGGGCCGTGGGGAATGAGCAGTTCTTC,CASISGGAVGNEQFF,.,TRBJ2-1,TRBD2,TRBV2
TGCGCCAGCAGCCGACTAGTCACTAGCACAGATACGCAGTATTTT,CASSRLVTSTDTQYF,.,TRBJ2-3,.,TRBV4-3
TGTGCCAGCAGCCAAGGTAGGGGTTGGCTTTACGAGCAGTACTTC,CASSQGRGWLYEQYF,.,TRBJ2-7,.,TRBV3-1
TGCAGTGCTGGGCCCCACCGGCAGTACTTC,CSAGPHRQYF,few,TRBJ2-7,.,TRBV20-1
TGTGCCAGCAGCTACGGACAGGGGACCGGGGCCAACGTCCTGACTTTC,CASSYGQGTGANVLTF,.,TRBJ2-6,TRBD1,TRBV7-9
TGTGCCAGCAACTCCCCGAGACTCACCGCTAGCACAGATACGCAGTATTTT,CASNSPRLTASTDTQYF,few,TRBJ2-3,.,TRBV7-9
TGCGCCAGCAGAGTGAGGGCTAGCGGGGGGCAAGAGACCCAGTACTTC,CASRVRASGGQETQYF,.,TRBJ2-5,TRBD2,TRBV5-1
TGTGCCAGCAGTCCCCGGGTGGGGTTGCAAGAGACCCAGTACTTC,CASSPRVGLQETQYF,.,TRBJ2-5,.,TRBV7-9
TGTGCCAGCAGCTTAGGCCCGAGGGCTAGCGGGAGGATAGCAGATACGCAGTATTTT,CASSLGPRASGRIADTQYF,.,TRBJ2-3,TRBD2,TRBV11-2
TGCAGTGCTAGACGGCCGGGACAGTTTAATGAAAAACTGTTTTTT,CSARRPGQFNEKLFF,few,TRBJ1-4,TRBD1,TRBV20-1
TGTGCCAGCAGCTTAGGGGACAAGCTCACAGATACGCAGTATTTT,CASSLGDKLTDTQYF,.,TRBJ2-3,.,TRBV7-9
TGTGCCACCAGCAGAGGGACTAGCGGGACAAGGGAGCAGTTCTTC,CATSRGTSGTREQFF,.,TRBJ2-1,TRBD2,TRBV15
TGTGCCACCAGCAGCTGGCAGGGGACCCAGTACTTC,CATSSWQGTQYF,.,TRBJ2-5,.,TRBV15
TGTGCCATCAGCCGCGGGATGAACACTGAAGCTTTCTTT,CAISRGMNTEAFF,.,TRBJ1-1,.,TRBV4-2
TGTGCCAGCAGTTTACGACAGCAAACCGGGGAGCTGTTTTTT,CASSLRQQTGELFF,.,TRBJ2-2,.,TRBV7-9
TGCGCCAGCAGCTTGGAGTCCGGGACAGTAAAAGCTTTCTTT,CASSLESGTVKAFF,few,TRBJ1-1,TRBD1,TRBV5-1
TGCGCCAGCAGCCTCGACAGGGGAGGACTCGGTGAGCAGTTCTTC,CASSLDRGGLGEQFF,.,TRBJ2-1,TRBD1,TRBV5-1
TGTGCCAGCTCACCACTACCAAGCTACGAGCAGTACTTC,CASSPLPSYEQYF,.,TRBJ2-7,.,TRBV18